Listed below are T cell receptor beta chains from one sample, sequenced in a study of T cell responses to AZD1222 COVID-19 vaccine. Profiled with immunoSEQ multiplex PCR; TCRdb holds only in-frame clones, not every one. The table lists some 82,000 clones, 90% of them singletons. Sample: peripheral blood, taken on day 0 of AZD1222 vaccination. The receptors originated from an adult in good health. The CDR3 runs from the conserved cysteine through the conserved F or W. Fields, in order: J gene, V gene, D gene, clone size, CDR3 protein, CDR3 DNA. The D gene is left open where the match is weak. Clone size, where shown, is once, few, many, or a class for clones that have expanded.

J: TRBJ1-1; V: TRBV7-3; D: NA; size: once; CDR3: CASSSGENTEAFF; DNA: TGTGCCAGCAGCTCCGGGGAAAACACTGAAGCTTTCTTT
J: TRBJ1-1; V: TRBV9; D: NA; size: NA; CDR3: CASSVGGRTEAFF; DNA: TGTGCCAGCAGCGTAGGGGGAAGGACTGAAGCTTTCTTT
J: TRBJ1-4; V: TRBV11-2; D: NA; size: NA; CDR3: CASREIGEEKLFF; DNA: TGTGCCAGCAGGGAGATTGGGGAGGAAAAACTGTTTTTT
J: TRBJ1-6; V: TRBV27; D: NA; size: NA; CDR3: CASFSRALGSPLHF; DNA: TGTGCCAGCTTTAGTCGGGCCCTGGGATCACCCCTCCACTTT
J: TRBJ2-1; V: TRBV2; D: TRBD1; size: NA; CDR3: CASSPGQGGYNEQFF; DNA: TGTGCCAGCAGCCCCGGACAGGGGGGATACAATGAGCAGTTCTTC
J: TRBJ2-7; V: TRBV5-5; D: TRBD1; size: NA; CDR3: CASSSGGGLNPYF; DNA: TGTGCCAGCAGTTCAGGGGGTGGCCTTAACCCCTACTTC
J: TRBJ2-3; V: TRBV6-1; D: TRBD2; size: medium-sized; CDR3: CASSELAGGPDTQYF; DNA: TGTGCCAGCAGTGAACTAGCGGGGGGGCCAGATACGCAGTATTTT
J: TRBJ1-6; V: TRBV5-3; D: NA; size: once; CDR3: CARSPMKSRQTPYNSPLHF; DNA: TGTGCCAGAAGCCCCATGAAGTCCAGGCAGACTCCCTATAATTCACCCCTCCACTTT
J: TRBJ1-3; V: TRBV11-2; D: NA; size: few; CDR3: CASSSTKSGNTIYF; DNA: TGTGCCAGCAGCTCGACGAAGTCTGGAAACACCATATATTTT
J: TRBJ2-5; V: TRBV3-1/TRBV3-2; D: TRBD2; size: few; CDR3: CASSLWTSGGETQYF; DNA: TGTGCCAGCAGCCTTTGGACTAGCGGGGGAGAGACCCAGTACTTC
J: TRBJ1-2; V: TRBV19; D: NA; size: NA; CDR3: CASSIAAGNYGYTF; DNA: TGTGCCAGTAGTATAGCAGCGGGGAACTATGGCTACACCTTC
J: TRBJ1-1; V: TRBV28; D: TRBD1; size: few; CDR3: CASSLIGDRGAFF; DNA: TGTGCCAGCAGTTTAATCGGGGACAGAGGGGCTTTCTTT